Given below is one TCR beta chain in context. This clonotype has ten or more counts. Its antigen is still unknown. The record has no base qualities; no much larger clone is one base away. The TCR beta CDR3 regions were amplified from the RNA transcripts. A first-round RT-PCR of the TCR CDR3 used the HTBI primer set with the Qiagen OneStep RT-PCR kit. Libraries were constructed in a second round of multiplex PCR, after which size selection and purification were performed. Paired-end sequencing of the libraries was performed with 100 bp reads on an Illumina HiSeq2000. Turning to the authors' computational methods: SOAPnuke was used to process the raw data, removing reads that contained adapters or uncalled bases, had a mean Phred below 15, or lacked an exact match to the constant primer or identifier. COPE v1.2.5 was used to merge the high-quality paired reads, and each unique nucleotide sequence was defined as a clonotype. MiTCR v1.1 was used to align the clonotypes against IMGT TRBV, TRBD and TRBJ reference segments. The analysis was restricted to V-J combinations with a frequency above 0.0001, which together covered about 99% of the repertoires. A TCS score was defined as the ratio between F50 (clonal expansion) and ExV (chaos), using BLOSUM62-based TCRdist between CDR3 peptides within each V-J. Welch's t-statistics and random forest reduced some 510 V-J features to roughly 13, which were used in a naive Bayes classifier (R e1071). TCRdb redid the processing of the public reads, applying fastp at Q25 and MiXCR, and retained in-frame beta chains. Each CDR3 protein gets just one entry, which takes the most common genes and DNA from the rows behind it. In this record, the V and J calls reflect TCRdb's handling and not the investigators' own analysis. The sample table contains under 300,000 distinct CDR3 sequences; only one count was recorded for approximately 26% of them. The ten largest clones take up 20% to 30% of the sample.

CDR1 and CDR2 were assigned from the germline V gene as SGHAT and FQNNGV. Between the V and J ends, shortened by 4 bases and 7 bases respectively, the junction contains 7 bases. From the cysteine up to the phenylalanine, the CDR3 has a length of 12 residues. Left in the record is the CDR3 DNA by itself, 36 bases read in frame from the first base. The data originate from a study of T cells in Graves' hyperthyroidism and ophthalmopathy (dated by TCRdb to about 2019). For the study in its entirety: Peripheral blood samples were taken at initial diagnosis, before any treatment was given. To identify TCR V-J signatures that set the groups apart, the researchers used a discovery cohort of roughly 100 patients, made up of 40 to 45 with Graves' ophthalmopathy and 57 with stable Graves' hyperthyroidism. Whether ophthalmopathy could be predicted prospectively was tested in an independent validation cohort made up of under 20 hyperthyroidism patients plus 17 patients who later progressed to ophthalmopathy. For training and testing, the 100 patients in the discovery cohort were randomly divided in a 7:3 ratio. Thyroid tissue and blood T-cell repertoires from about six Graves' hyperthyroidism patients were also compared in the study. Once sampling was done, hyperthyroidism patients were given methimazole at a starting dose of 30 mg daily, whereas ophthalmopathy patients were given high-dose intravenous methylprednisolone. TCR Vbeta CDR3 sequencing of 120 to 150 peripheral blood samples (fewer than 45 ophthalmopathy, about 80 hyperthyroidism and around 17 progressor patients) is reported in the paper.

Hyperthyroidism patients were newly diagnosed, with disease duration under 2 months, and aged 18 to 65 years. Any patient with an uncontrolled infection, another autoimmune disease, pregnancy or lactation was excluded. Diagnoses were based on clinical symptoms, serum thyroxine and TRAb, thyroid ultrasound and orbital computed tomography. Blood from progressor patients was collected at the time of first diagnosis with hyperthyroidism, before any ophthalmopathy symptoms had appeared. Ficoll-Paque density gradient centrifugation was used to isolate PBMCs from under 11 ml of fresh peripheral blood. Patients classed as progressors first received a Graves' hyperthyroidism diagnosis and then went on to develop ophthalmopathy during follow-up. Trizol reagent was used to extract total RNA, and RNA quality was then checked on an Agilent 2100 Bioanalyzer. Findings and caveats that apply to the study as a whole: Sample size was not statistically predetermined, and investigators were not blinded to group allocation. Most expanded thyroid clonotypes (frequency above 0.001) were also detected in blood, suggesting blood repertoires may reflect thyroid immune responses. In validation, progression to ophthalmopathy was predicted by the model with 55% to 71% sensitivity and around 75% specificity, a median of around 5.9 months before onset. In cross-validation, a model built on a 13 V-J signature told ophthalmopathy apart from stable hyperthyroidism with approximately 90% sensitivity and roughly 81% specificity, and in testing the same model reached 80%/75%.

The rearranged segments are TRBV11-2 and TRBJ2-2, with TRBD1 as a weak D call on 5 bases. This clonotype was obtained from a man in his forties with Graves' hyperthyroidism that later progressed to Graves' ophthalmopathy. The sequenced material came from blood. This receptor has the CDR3 CASSWGGGELFF. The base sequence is TGTGCCAGCAGCTGGGGCGGCGGGGAGCTGTTTTTT.